This is a list of T cell receptor beta chains from one sample in a study of blood T cell repertoires in COVID-19. Only in-frame clones appear in the TCRdb table, and some are missing; sequencing was by immunoSEQ multiplex PCR. The sample yields fewer than 400,000 clones, more than 85% seen once. The specimen sequenced was PBMCs or T cells enriched from blood (not recorded which). The receptors derive from a woman aged 25 to 39 who had recovered from COVID-19. Each CDR3 is given with its conserved first and last residue. The D gene is left open where the match is weak. The listing skips clone size in some rows; elsewhere it reads once, few, many or a size class.

CDR3,DNA,D,size,J,V
CASSLRQGGNTEAFF,TGCGCCAGCAGCTTGAGACAGGGGGGCAACACTGAAGCTTTCTTT,TRBD1,-,TRBJ1-1,TRBV5-1
CASGESYEQYF,TGTGCCAGCGGAGAATCCTACGAGCAGTACTTC,-,-,TRBJ2-7,TRBV25-1
CASGPGTGFGELFF,TGTGCTAGTGGGCCCGGGACAGGGTTCGGGGAGCTGTTTTTT,TRBD1,-,TRBJ2-2,TRBV12-5
CASRGLAGVETQYF,TGTGCCAGCAGGGGACTAGCGGGTGTAGAGACCCAGTACTTC,TRBD2,-,TRBJ2-5,TRBV28
CASSGTSGAPGEQYF,TGCGCCAGCAGTGGGACTAGCGGGGCCCCCGGCGAGCAGTACTTC,TRBD2,-,TRBJ2-7,TRBV10-2
CASSQASEQYF,TGCGCCAGCAGCCAAGCGTCCGAGCAGTACTTC,-,-,TRBJ2-7,TRBV4-1
CASSPPWGRRGYTF,TGTGCCAGCAGTCCCCCATGGGGGCGCAGGGGCTACACCTTC,-,-,TRBJ1-2,TRBV6-2/TRBV6-3
CASKSDRDYEQYF,TGTGCCAGCAAGTCGGACAGGGATTACGAGCAGTACTTC,TRBD1,-,TRBJ2-7,TRBV2
CAISGQDTNYGYTF,TGTGCCATCAGTGGACAGGATACTAACTATGGCTACACCTTC,-,-,TRBJ1-2,TRBV10-3
CASSIRSNQPQHF,TGCGCCAGCAGCATTCGGAGCAATCAGCCCCAGCATTTT,-,-,TRBJ1-5,TRBV5-1
CASSTDYSNQPQHF,TGTGCCAGTAGCACAGACTATAGCAATCAGCCCCAGCATTTT,-,-,TRBJ1-5,TRBV19
CASSLRDRENEQFF,TGTGCCAGCAGCTTAAGGGACAGGGAGAATGAGCAGTTCTTC,TRBD1,-,TRBJ2-1,TRBV11-3
CATRAADTQYF,TGTGCCACCAGAGCCGCAGATACGCAGTATTTT,-,once,TRBJ2-3,TRBV24-1
CASSHRQGNGYTF,TGTGCCAGCAGCCACCGACAGGGTAATGGCTACACCTTC,TRBD1,once,TRBJ1-2,TRBV28
CASSQETGGGSYEQYF,TGTGCCAGCAGCCAAGAAACGGGAGGGGGTTCTTACGAGCAGTACTTC,TRBD2,-,TRBJ2-7,TRBV4-2
CASSFRTSGNGELFF,TGTGCCAGCAGTTTTAGGACTAGTGGTAACGGGGAGCTGTTTTTT,TRBD2,-,TRBJ2-2,TRBV6-6
CASSSWTAYYGYTF,TGTGCCAGCAGCTCATGGACAGCCTACTATGGCTACACCTTC,-,-,TRBJ1-2,TRBV7-9
CASSPTEAGLGGYTF,TGTGCCAGCTCACCCACTGAGGCGGGGCTGGGGGGCTACACCTTC,-,-,TRBJ1-2,TRBV18
CASSLPAETQYF,TGTGCCAGCAGCTTACCCGCGGAGACCCAGTACTTC,-,once,TRBJ2-5,TRBV7-8
CASSLRGQETQYF,TGTGCCAGCAGCTTACGGGGGCAAGAGACCCAGTACTTC,-,-,TRBJ2-5,TRBV5-4
CASSQDQSQGATDTQYF,TGCGCCAGCAGCCAAGATCAGTCCCAGGGGGCTACAGATACGCAGTATTTT,TRBD1,-,TRBJ2-3,TRBV4-1
CASSPQGSGLGEKLFF,TGTGCCAGCAGTCCACAGGGGAGCGGCCTCGGCGAAAAACTGTTTTTT,TRBD1,-,TRBJ1-4,TRBV28
CASKVGANTGELFF,TGCGCCAGCAAAGTCGGAGCGAACACCGGGGAGCTGTTTTTT,-,-,TRBJ2-2,TRBV5-1
CASKRADNEQFF,TGCGCCAGCAAGCGGGCTGACAATGAGCAGTTCTTC,-,-,TRBJ2-1,TRBV5-1
CASSTSGLGGRTEAFF,TGTGCCAGCTCAACTTCGGGGTTAGGAGGGAGAACTGAAGCTTTCTTT,-,once,TRBJ1-1,TRBV18